Included here is one TCR beta chain sequence, with context. The sample belongs to a study of blood T cell repertoires in COVID-19. Background on the study: The study drew acute and convalescent COVID-19 samples from the United States, Italy and Spain. Sources were T cells, B-cell-depleted T cells, or PBMCs; the material itself was cDNA or gDNA.

Donors in Cohort 3 counted as recovered after two negative PCRs, clearance, or symptom resolution. The table came from immunoSEQ multiplex PCR; TCRdb's copy has only in-frame clones and leaves some out. This sample carries some 370,000 clones, roughly four fifths of them seen once, and the ten largest clones take less than 6%. CDR1 and CDR2 (germline): SQVTM, ANQGSEA. Losses at the gene ends were 6 bases for V and 4 bases for J; bases not matched to a gene: 5. The CDR3 is made up of 12 amino acids. Sequenced: PBMCs or T cells enriched from blood (not recorded which). This sequence was found in a woman in her 50s who had recovered from COVID-19. The chain carries TRBV29-1 and TRBJ1-1, with 7 bases aligning to TRBD1. CDR3 sequence reads: CSVRGFGTEAFF. The CDR3 region has the DNA TGCAGCGTCAGGGGGTTCGGCACTGAAGCTTTCTTT.